This entry concerns a single T cell receptor beta chain. This study enrolled people aged about 18 to 90 from about two dozen US geographic areas. Each participant's cohort was designated according to participant-reported clinical history. This sample was included in a study of blood T cell repertoires in COVID-19. About the research overall: T cells, B-cell-depleted T cells, or PBMCs supplied cDNA or gDNA.

Looked up from germline, CDR1 is LGHDT and CDR2 is YNNKEL (reference sequence). The CDR3 contains 15 residues. Trimming took 5 bases from V and 0 from J, leaving 13 bases between them. Assay used: immunoSEQ multiplex PCR; TCRdb lists only in-frame clones, some missing. The data contain about 220,000 clones, 75% to 90% of them singletons. Input material: PBMCs or T cells enriched from blood (not recorded which). This rearrangement joins TRBV3-1 (or the pseudogene TRBV3-2) to TRBJ1-1; D uncertain. The sequence was collected from a woman younger than 30 in a cohort exposed to, infected with or recovered from COVID-19 (not recorded which). Written as DNA, the CDR3 is TGTGCCAGCAGCTCCTCCGACTTCATGAACACTGAAGCTTTCTTT. It codes for CASSSSDFMNTEAFF.